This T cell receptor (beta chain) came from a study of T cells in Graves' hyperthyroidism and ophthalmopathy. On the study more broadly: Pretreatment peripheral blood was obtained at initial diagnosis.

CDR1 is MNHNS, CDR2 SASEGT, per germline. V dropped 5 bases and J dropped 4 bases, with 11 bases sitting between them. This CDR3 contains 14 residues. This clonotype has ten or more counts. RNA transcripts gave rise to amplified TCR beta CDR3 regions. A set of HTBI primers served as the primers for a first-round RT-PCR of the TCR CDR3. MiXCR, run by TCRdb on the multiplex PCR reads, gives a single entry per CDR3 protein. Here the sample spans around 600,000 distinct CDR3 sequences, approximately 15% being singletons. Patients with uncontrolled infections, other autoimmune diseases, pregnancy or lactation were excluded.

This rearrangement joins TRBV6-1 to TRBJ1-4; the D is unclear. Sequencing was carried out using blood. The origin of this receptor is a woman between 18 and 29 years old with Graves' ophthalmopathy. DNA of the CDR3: TGTGCCAGCAGTTCCGGTGTCCTTAATGAAAAACTGTTTTTT. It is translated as CASSSGVLNEKLFF.